This T cell receptor (beta chain) emerged from a study of cytomegalovirus exposure and HLA in healthy donors. For the study at large: A data release that came early held 75 million to 85 million unique TCRs from HLA-typed donors. The study's findings and limits: Confirmation in vitro established that a few CMV-associated chains were specific for CMV antigens. TCR beta chains associated with HLA were, in a later analysis, more clonally expanded than equally common others.

Comment on this clone: Its specificity is unknown.

PCR involved 60 Vbeta and 13 Jbeta primers. Only in-frame clones appear in the TCRdb table, and some are missing; sequencing was by immunoSEQ multiplex PCR. The data contain fewer than 250,000 clones, roughly 80% of them singletons. Germline CDR1 is MNHEY and CDR2 is SVGAGI. V lost 6 bases, J lost 8 bases, and 20 bases lay in between. CDR3 length: 15 residues. This clonotype was sampled from a girl aged 2-10 years in good health and CMV-seronegative. The chain is built from TRBV6-5 and TRBJ2-1; D remains unclear. Source material: PBMCs. The CDR3 is CASRTLKASWDEQFF. CDR3 sequence (DNA): TGTGCCAGCAGAACCCTCAAGGCTAGTTGGGATGAGCAGTTCTTC.